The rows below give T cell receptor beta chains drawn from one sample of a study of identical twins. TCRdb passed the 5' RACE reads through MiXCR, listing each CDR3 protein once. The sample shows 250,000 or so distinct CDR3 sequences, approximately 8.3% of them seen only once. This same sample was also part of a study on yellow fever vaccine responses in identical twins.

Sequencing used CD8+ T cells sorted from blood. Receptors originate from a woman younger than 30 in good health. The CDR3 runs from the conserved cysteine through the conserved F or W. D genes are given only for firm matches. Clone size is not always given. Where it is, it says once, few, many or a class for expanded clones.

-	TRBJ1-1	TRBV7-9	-	CASSWEPNTEAFF	TGTGCCAGCAGCTGGGAGCCGAACACTGAAGCTTTCTTT
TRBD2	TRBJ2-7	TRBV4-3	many	CASSQDRAAGEYEQYF	TGCGCCAGCAGCCAAGATAGGGCAGCGGGAGAATACGAGCAGTACTTC
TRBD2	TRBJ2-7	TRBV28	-	CDSSLLADSDYEQYF	TGTGACAGCAGTCTACTAGCGGACTCCGACTACGAGCAGTACTTC
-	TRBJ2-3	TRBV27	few	CASSLSMWRTDTQYF	TGTGCCAGCAGTTTATCGATGTGGCGCACAGATACGCAGTATTTT
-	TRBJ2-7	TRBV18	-	CASSPGRLTSYEQYF	TGTGCCAGCTCACCGGGCAGACTCACCTCCTACGAGCAGTACTTC
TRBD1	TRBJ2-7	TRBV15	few	CATSNRGEAWGEQYF	TGTGCCACCAGCAACAGGGGAGAGGCTTGGGGAGAGCAGTACTTC
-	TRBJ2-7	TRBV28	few	CASSYREVGYEQYF	TGTGCCAGCAGTTACAGGGAGGTTGGCTACGAGCAGTACTTC
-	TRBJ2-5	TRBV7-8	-	CASMLVWGQETQYF	TGTGCCAGCATGCTGGTTTGGGGGCAGGAGACCCAGTACTTC
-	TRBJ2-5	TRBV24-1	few	CATSDGGAQETQYF	TGTGCCACCAGTGATGGGGGGGCCCAAGAGACCCAGTACTTC
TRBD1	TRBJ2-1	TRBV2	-	CARGDSLNNEQFF	TGTGCCAGGGGGGACAGCCTAAACAATGAGCAGTTCTTC
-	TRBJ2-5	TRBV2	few	CASPSGKETQYF	TGTGCCAGCCCCTCAGGAAAAGAGACCCAGTACTTC
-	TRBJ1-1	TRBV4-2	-	CASSQEGYPGQIPTEAFF	TGTGCCAGCAGCCAAGAAGGATATCCGGGACAAATCCCCACTGAAGCTTTCTTT
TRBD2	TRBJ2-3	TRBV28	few	CASSHPAGVPFTDTQYF	TGTGCCAGCAGTCACCCGGCGGGAGTCCCTTTCACAGATACGCAGTATTTT